The sequence of this T cell receptor (beta chain) was determined in a study of a mutant IDH1 vaccine in newly diagnosed glioma. Study overall: Initiation of the vaccine course occurred 4-6 weeks after radiotherapy alone, or alongside temozolomide cycles. Patients' prior therapy spanned radiotherapy, temozolomide, or both; most underwent both. Of the patients given treatment, approximately 60% were male and approximately 38% were female, and a mean age of approximately 37 years was recorded. Study results and limitations: Whatever changes occurred in top peripheral T cell clonotypes seemed unrelated to pseudoprogression.

Regarding time point: week 23, last vaccination. Doses of 300 ug of mutant IDH1 20-mer peptide were given with topical imiquimod. The repertoire was sequenced with immunoSEQ multiplex PCR; TCRdb's copy has only in-frame clones and lacks some. Of approximately 57,000 clones listed, about 81% are singletons. This CDR3 is 13 amino acids long. The germline V and J ends were trimmed by 1 base and 0 bases, with 3 bases remaining between them. Germline CDR1 reads LGHNT; CDR2 reads FRNRAP. This clone was counted between two and nine times. What it binds is not known. This sequence originates from a woman aged 40 to 55 with glioma. Some clones in this sample may be carry-over from other donors' samples. This specimen consisted of PBMCs, obtained from a glioma patient whose treatment included an IDH1 peptide vaccine. The chain carries TRBV12-5 and TRBJ1-1; no definite D call. The CDR3 DNA sequence: TGTGCTAGTGGTTTGGGTATGAACACTGAAGCTTTCTTT. Amino acid sequence: CASGLGMNTEAFF. Together with reference TRBV12-5 and TRBJ1-1, the CDR3 gives the full variable domain: DARVTQTPRHKVTEMGQEVTMRCQPILGHNTVFWYRQTMMQGLELLAYFRNRAPLDDSGMPKDRFSAEMPDATLATLKIQPSEPRDSAVYFCASGLGMNTEAFFGQGTRLTVV.